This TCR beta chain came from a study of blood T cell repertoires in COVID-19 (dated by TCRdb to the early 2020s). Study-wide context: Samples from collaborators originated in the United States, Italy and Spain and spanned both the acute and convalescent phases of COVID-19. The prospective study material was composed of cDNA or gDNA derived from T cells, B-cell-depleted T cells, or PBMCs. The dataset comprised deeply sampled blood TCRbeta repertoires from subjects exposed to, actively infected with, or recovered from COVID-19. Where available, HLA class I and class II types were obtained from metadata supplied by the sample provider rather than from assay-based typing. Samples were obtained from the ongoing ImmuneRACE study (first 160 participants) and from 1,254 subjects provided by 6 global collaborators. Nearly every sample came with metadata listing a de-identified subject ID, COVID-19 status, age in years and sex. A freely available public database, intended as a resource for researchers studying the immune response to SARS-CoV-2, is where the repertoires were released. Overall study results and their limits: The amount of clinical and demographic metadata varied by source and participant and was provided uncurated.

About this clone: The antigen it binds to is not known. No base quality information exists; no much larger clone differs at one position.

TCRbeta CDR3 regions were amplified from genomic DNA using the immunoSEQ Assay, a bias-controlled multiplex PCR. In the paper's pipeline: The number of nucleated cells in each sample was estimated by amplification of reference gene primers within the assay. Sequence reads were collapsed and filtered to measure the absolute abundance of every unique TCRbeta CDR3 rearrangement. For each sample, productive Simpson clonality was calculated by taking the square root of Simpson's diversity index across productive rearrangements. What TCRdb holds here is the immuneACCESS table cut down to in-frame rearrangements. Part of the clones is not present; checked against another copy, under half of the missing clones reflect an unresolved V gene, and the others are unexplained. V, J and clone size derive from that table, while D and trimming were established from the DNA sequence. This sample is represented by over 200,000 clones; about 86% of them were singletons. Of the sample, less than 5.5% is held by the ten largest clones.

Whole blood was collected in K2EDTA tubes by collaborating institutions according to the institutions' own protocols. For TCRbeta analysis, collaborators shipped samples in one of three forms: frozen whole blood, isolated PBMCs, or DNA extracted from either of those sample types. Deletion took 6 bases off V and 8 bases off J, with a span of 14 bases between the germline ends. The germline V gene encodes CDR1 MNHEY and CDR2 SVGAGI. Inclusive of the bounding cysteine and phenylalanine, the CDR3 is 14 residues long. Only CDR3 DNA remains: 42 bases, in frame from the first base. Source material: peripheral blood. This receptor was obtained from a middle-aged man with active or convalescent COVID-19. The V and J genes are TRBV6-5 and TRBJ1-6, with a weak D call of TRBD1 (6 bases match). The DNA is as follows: TGTGCCAGCAGACTGACAGGACTTTATTCACCCCTCCACTTT. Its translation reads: CASRLTGLYSPLHF.